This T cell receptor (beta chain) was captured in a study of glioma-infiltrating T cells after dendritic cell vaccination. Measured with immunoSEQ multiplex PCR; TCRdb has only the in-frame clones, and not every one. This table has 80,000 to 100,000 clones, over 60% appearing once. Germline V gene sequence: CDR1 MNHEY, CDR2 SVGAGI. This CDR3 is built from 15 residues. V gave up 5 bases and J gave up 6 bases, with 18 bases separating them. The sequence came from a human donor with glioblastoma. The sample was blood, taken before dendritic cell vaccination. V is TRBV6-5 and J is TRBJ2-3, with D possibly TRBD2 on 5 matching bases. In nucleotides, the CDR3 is TGTGCCAGCAGTCCGTCGGGGATCCCCACTGATACGCAGTATTTT. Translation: CASSPSGIPTDTQYF.